This TCR beta chain was identified in a study of shared clonotypes between healthy human individuals. Study-wide findings and caveats: A reduction in generation probabilities was seen for non-shared clonotypes relative to those shared by all four donors.

V was shortened by 0 bases and J by 5 bases, with 19 bases between the two germline ends. The germline V gene has CDR1 GTSNPN and CDR2 SVGIG (reference sequence). The CDR3 runs 17 residues. Profiled with immunoSEQ multiplex PCR; TCRdb holds only in-frame clones, not every one. The profile covers approximately 1.4 million clones, with around 98% appearing a single time and roughly 0.4% taken by the ten largest. Donors comprised healthy HIV-negative adults lacking recent acute infections or vaccinations. The table lists this clone with a count of one. Its antigen is as yet unknown. The sample was naive CD4+ T cells sorted from blood. Subset noted: CD45RA+ positively selected. This clonotype was obtained from a man aged 25-45 years in good health. The rearrangement links TRBV30 to TRBJ2-2, with a possible D match to TRBD1 (5 bases). The CDR3 region has the DNA TGTGCCTGGAGTGTACAGGTTTGGTCAGGGCAAACCGGGGAGCTGTTTTTT. It codes for CAWSVQVWSGQTGELFF.